These 25 T cell receptor beta chains originate from one sample sequenced in a study of control samples from healthy donors and cancer patients. TCRdb's table, derived via immunoSEQ multiplex PCR, lists solely in-frame clones and lacks some. Of around 130,000 clones listed, 85% to 90% are singletons. What was sequenced was blood. The receptors stem from a man aged 25 to 40 in good health.

The chain couples TRBV18 to TRBJ2-7; TRBD1 is a possible D gene (5 bases). CDR3 length: 13 amino acids. The V gene's germline CDR1 is KGHSH and CDR2 LQKENI. V was pared by 4 bases and J by 2 bases, with 9 bases between. The DNA of the CDR3 is TGTGCCAGCTCACGCGCAGGGCCCTACGAGCAGTACTTC. Translated, it gives CASSRAGPYEQYF.

This sequence joins TRBV28 and TRBJ1-1, with 10 bases matching TRBD1. After removal of 6 bases from V and 7 bases from J, the junction contained 8 bases not matched to a gene. The V gene's germline CDR1 is MDHEN and CDR2 SYDVKM. The CDR3 runs 14 residues. DNA of the CDR3: TGTGCCAGCAGCTCCAGGACAGGGGGTAGTGAAGCTTTCTTT. Protein product: CASSSRTGGSEAFF.

The DNA of the CDR3 is TGTGCCAGCAGCCAAGGTCGGATGCAAGAGACCCAGTACTTC. As protein: CASSQGRMQETQYF. The chain joins TRBV4-2 to TRBJ2-5, with no clear D. This CDR3 contains 14 residues. The germline gives CDR1 LGHNA, CDR2 YNFKEQ. Trimming took 1 base from V and 2 from J, leaving 8 bases between them.

This chain links TRBV12-3 or TRBV12-4 with TRBJ2-5, with D perhaps TRBD2 (5 bases). V was clipped by 6 bases and J by 5 bases, with 13 bases between them. The CDR3 is made up of 13 amino acids. The DNA for the CDR3 is TGTGCCAGCAGCCGGGATCGACTTGAGACCCAGTACTTC. This codes for CASSRDRLETQYF.

This rearrangement joins TRBV13 to TRBJ2-5; TRBD1 is a possible D gene (5 bases). The CDR3 is 15 residues long. V was clipped by 5 bases and J by 1 base, with 14 bases between them. Germline lookup yields CDR1 PRHDT and CDR2 FYEKMQ (reference sequence). This CDR3 is CASSGVPQGQETQYF. The CDR3 DNA is TGTGCCAGCAGCGGAGTACCCCAGGGCCAAGAGACCCAGTACTTC.

This chain joins TRBV7-3 and TRBJ2-7; a possible D gene is TRBD1 (5 bases). CDR3 length: 13 residues. Germline V gene data show CDR1 as SGHTA and CDR2 as FQGTGA. V was cut by 2 bases and J by 4 bases, with 9 bases left in between. DNA for the CDR3: TGTGCCAGCAGCTTATACGCAGGGTACGAGCAGTACGTC. This translates into CASSLYAGYEQYV.

This clone was observed once. The rearrangement links TRBV6-5 to TRBJ1-4, with 8 positions matching TRBD1. Germline values: CDR1 MNHEY, CDR2 SVGAGI. The CDR3 extends over 15 amino acids. J lost 4 bases, V lost 2 bases, and 3 bases had no gene match. CDR3 sequence (DNA): TGTGCCAGCAGTTACGCCGACAGGGGTAATGAAAAACTGTTTTTT. Protein sequence: CASSYADRGNEKLFF.

The count of this clone is one. The rearrangement uses TRBV25-1 and TRBJ1-4; 8 nucleotides align to TRBD1. Germline V gives CDR1 MGHDK, CDR2 SYGVNS. This CDR3 is built from 13 residues. The V and J ends lost 8 bases and 9 bases, in that order; junction bases with no gene match: 8. The CDR3 DNA reads as TGTGCCAGCGCTGGGACAGGAGCTAAAAAACTGTTTTTT. Encoded protein: CASAGTGAKKLFF.

The chain combines TRBV19 with TRBJ1-6; 8 nucleotides agree with TRBD1. Unmatched junction bases numbered 7, after V lost 3 bases and J lost 3 bases. CDR3 size: 17 residues. CDR1 LNHDA and CDR2 SQIVND come from the germline V gene (reference sequence). The CDR3 sequence: CASSISDTGGYNSPLHF. DNA of the CDR3: TGTGCCAGTAGTATTTCGGACACAGGGGGCTATAATTCACCCCTCCACTTT.

The genes are TRBV24-1 and TRBJ2-1, with TRBD2 matching 8 bases. CDR1 is KGHDR, CDR2 SFDVKD, per germline. Losses at the gene ends were 5 bases for V and 7 bases for J; bases not matched to a gene: 12. The CDR3 runs 16 residues. The DNA for the CDR3 is TGTGCCACCAGTGGGGAGACGGGAGGGATACAAAATGAGCAGTTCTTC. Its protein is CATSGETGGIQNEQFF.

The chain joins TRBV5-4 to TRBJ2-3; 10 positions match TRBD1. Unmatched junction bases numbered 4, after V lost 3 bases and J lost 6 bases. The CDR3 is 14 residues long. Germline V gene data show CDR1 as SGHNT and CDR2 as YYREEE (reference sequence). The CDR3 DNA follows: TGTGCCAGCAGCTCCCGGGACAGGGGTGATACGCAGTATTTT. It encodes CASSSRDRGDTQYF.

The gene calls are TRBV6-1 and TRBJ1-6, with D possibly being TRBD1 (5 bases). The CDR3 sequence is 18 residues long. The V end was cut by 0 bases, the J end by 3 bases, with 15 bases between. The germline gives CDR1 MNHNS, CDR2 SASEGT. The CDR3 protein is CASSEAKARDVYNSPLHF. The CDR3, as DNA: TGTGCCAGCAGTGAAGCTAAAGCCCGGGACGTCTATAATTCACCCCTCCACTTT.

V usage is TRBV12-5 and J usage is TRBJ1-1, with 8 bases that match TRBD1. The CDR3 spans 14 residues. CDR1 and CDR2 from the germline V gene are LGHNT and FRNRAP. The ends lost 7 bases at V and 1 base at J; junction bases unmatched: 5. CDR3 coding DNA: TGTGCTAGTGCCTTGGACAGGGAGAACACTGAAGCTTTCTTT. Protein product: CASALDRENTEAFF.

The chain carries TRBV3-1 (or the pseudogene TRBV3-2) and TRBJ1-5; 8 nucleotides match TRBD1. From germline, CDR1 is LGHDT and CDR2 YNNKEL (reference sequence). Trimming took 4 bases from V and 2 from J; bases not matched to a gene: 1. The CDR3 spans 14 residues. The CDR3 DNA follows: TGTGCCAGCAGCCCGACAGGGGGCAATCAGCCCCAGCATTTT. Protein: CASSPTGGNQPQHF.

J is TRBJ2-1 and V is TRBV24-1; no firm D call. The V and J ends lost 4 bases and 8 bases respectively, with 14 bases between them. Germline V CDR1 and CDR2: KGHDR, SFDVKD. This CDR3 has 14 residues. The CDR3 nucleotides read TGTGCCACCAGTGACATAGGGTTGAGCGATGAGCAGTTCTTC. Protein product: CATSDIGLSDEQFF.

To note about this clone: The same CDR3 is also encoded by other DNA sequences in this sample. The J gene is TRBJ1-5, the V gene TRBV18; no reliable D call. Germline V gene sequence: CDR1 KGHSH, CDR2 LQKENI. V was shortened by 4 bases and J by 4 bases, with 8 bases between the two germline ends. The length of the CDR3 is 13 residues. The CDR3: CASSQGGNQPQHF. CDR3 in DNA: TGTGCCAGCTCACAGGGTGGGAATCAGCCCCAGCATTTT.

The chain has TRBV6-2 or TRBV6-3 and TRBJ2-4; TRBD2 agrees at 7 bases. There are 14 residues in the CDR3. Germline V gene sequence: CDR1 MNHEY, CDR2 SVGEGT. V was pared by 6 bases and J by 9 bases, with 11 bases of the junction left unmatched. The CDR3 protein is CASSHRTSDGIQYF. In DNA form, the CDR3 reads TGTGCCAGCAGCCACCGTACTAGCGACGGCATTCAGTACTTC.

The V and J genes are TRBV5-6 and TRBJ1-3, with no clear D. Per germline, CDR1 SGHDT and CDR2 YYEEEE. The CDR3 loop spans 13 amino acids. V was cut by 4 bases and J by 1 base, with 6 bases left in between. The CDR3 spells CASSQLSGNTIYF. CDR3 sequence (DNA): TGTGCCAGCAGCCAGCTTTCTGGAAACACCATATATTTT.

V is TRBV19 and J is TRBJ1-5; D is ambiguous. Per the germline V gene, CDR1 is LNHDA and CDR2 is SQIVND (reference sequence). This CDR3 region has 15 residues. The germline V and J ends were trimmed by 5 bases and 4 bases, with 15 bases remaining between them. The CDR3 sequence is CASSPGRIGNQPQHF. The DNA for the CDR3 is TGTGCCAGTAGTCCTGGACGGATTGGAAATCAGCCCCAGCATTTT.

This clone showed up just a few times. V is TRBV4-1 and J is TRBJ1-4; D is possibly TRBD1 (5 bases). The germline CDR1 and CDR2 sequences are MGHRA and YSYEKL. CDR3 length: 15 amino acids. The V gene lost 0 bases and the J gene lost 8 bases, with 13 bases spanning the gap. In DNA, the CDR3 is TGCGCCAGCAGCCAAGATCGGGGGACGGGGGAAAAACTGTTTTTT. Protein: CASSQDRGTGEKLFF.

The chain uses TRBV20-1 and TRBJ2-1, with D perhaps TRBD1 (6 bases). CDR3 length equals 11 residues. V shed 6 bases and J shed 6 bases, with 9 bases lying between them. Germline V gene lookup returns CDR1 DFQATT and CDR2 SNEGSKA (reference sequence). Written as DNA, the CDR3 is TGCAGTGCGGGACAAGGCAATGAGCAGTTCTTC. Translating gives CSAGQGNEQFF.

The rearrangement links TRBV5-1 to TRBJ2-1; 14 bases map to TRBD2. CDR3 length: 18 residues. J was trimmed by 5 bases and V by 3 bases; bases with no gene match: 10. Germline V gives CDR1 SGHRS, CDR2 YFSETQ. CDR3 sequence (DNA): TGCGCCAGCAGCTGGCCCGATCGACTAGCGGGGGGGAACAATGAGCAGTTCTTC. Its protein is CASSWPDRLAGGNNEQFF.

The V call is TRBV10-3, the J call TRBJ1-2, with 7 bases identical to TRBD1. J gave up 4 bases and V 0 bases, and 5 bases lay outside the gene matches. CDR1 and CDR2 (germline): ENHRY, SYGVKD. The CDR3 is 15 amino acids. The chain's CDR3 is CAISESGGQSYGYTF. Written as DNA, the CDR3 is TGTGCCATCAGTGAGTCAGGGGGACAGAGCTATGGCTACACCTTC.

J is TRBJ2-7 and V is TRBV6-5; the D call may be TRBD1 or TRBD2 (5 bases each). Trimming left V 0 bases short and J 2 bases short, with 14 bases between. The CDR3 is 16 amino acids. CDR1 and CDR2 from the germline V gene are MNHEY and SVGAGI. CDR3 sequence reads: CASSYSRAGRAYEQYF. Here the CDR3 DNA reads TGTGCCAGCAGTTACTCGAGGGCAGGGAGAGCCTACGAGCAGTACTTC.

The chain couples TRBV4-2 to TRBJ1-1; 9 bases fit TRBD1. Germline assignment: CDR1 LGHNA and CDR2 YNFKEQ. Trimming took 5 bases from V and 0 from J; bases not matched to a gene: 7. The CDR3 is 16 amino acids. CDR3 sequence: CASSEGTGYLNTEAFF. In nucleotides, the CDR3 is TGTGCCAGCAGCGAAGGGACAGGGTATCTGAACACTGAAGCTTTCTTT.